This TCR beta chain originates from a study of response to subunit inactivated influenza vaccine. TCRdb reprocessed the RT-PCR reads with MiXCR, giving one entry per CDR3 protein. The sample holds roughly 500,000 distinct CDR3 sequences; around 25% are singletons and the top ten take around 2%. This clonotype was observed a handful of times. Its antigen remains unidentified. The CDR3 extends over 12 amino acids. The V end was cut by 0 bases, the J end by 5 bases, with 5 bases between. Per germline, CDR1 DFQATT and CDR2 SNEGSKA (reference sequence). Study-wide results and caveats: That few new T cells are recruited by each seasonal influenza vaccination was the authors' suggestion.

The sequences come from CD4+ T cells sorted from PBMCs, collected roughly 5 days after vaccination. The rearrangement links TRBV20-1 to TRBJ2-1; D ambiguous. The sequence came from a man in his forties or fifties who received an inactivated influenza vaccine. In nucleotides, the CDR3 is TGCAGTGCTAGAGACAGTGACAATGAGCAGTTCTTC. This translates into CSARDSDNEQFF.